This entry describes one T cell receptor beta chain. Its binding antigen is unknown. Per-base qualities were not stored, and no clone one base away is much larger. Peripheral blood CD8+ and CD4+ T cells from healthy donors, Susac syndrome patients and multiple sclerosis patients were profiled by high-throughput TCR beta sequencing. The multiple sclerosis controls were treatment-naive patients whose relapsing-remitting disease, either stable or active, fulfilled the revised McDonald criteria. CD8+ TEMRA cells were enriched by FACS, while bulk CD8+ and CD4+ T cells were purified by magnetic negative isolation. Blood was collected in EDTA tubes and processed within 24 hours, with PBMCs isolated through density gradient centrifugation. PBMCs intended for TCR sequencing were frozen in liquid nitrogen and were later thawed in a 37 degrees C water bath. The sorted or isolated CD4+, CD8+ and CD8+ TEMRA cells reached a purity of at least 90%.

RNA was extracted using the RNeasy kit, and roughly 0.5 to 1 microgram was reverse transcribed with random hexamers. The immunoSEQ multiplex PCR assay, covering 54 Vbeta and 13 Jbeta segments, was used to amplify TCR beta CDR3 regions. PCR amplification bias was corrected by using a synthetic template baseline for primer optimization and computational correction. The original pipeline was this. Reads were annotated to V, D and J genes per IMGT and analyzed with immunoSEQ Analyzer, keeping only productive sequences. Clonality was computed as one minus Shannon entropy normalized by log2 of the number of productive unique sequences. Public and private clones were assessed among the 100 most prevalent clones of each patient and control. Clones were defined as Susac-specific if absent from the healthy and MS cohorts, from 1052 published viral clones and from other ImmuneACCESS disease sequences. TCRdb trimmed the raw reads at Q25, called clones with MiXCR and kept productive beta chains. One record per CDR3 amino acid sequence lists the most common genes and DNA. TCRdb's processing, not the authors' own work, is the source of the V and J calls. Present in this sample are 150,000 to 200,000 distinct CDR3 sequences, 90% to 97% of which were seen just once. The ten largest account for under 0.095% of the sample.

The germline ends are 15 bases apart after V is trimmed by 5 bases and J by 8 bases. Including the terminal cysteine and phenylalanine, the CDR3 comprises 13 residues. The only DNA kept is the CDR3, 39 bases in frame from the first base. The germline V gene yields SQVTM for CDR1 and ANQGSEA for CDR2. This record belongs to a study of CD8 T cells in Susac syndrome (dated by TCRdb to the late 2010s). Regarding the study in general: Whether CD8+ T cell activation and differentiation in Susac syndrome was antigen driven was tested using repertoire sequencing.

Findings and caveats that apply to the study as a whole: The number of individuals in the TCR sequencing and HLA analysis was acknowledged as relatively small.

The sequence is built from TRBV29-1 and TRBJ1-4; no D segment can be confidently identified. Input material: CD4+ T cells from PBMCs. The sequence was collected from a human donor with multiple sclerosis. For the CDR3, the sequence is CSVSKAQVEKLFF. The DNA reads as follows: TGCAGCGTTTCAAAGGCGCAGGTGGAAAAACTGTTTTTT.